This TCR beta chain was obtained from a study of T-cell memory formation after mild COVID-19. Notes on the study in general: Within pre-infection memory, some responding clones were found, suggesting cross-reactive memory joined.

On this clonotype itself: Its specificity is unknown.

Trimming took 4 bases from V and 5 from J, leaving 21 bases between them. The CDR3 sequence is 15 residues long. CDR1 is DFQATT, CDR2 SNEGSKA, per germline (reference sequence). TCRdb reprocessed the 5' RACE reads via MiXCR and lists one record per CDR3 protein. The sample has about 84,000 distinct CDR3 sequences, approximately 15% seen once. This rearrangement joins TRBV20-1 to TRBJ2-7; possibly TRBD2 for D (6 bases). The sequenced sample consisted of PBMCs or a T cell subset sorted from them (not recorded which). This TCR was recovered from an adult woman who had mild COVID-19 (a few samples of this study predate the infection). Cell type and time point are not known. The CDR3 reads CSATQRNWGVHEQYF. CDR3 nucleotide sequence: TGCAGTGCTACTCAGAGGAATTGGGGGGTCCACGAGCAGTACTTC.